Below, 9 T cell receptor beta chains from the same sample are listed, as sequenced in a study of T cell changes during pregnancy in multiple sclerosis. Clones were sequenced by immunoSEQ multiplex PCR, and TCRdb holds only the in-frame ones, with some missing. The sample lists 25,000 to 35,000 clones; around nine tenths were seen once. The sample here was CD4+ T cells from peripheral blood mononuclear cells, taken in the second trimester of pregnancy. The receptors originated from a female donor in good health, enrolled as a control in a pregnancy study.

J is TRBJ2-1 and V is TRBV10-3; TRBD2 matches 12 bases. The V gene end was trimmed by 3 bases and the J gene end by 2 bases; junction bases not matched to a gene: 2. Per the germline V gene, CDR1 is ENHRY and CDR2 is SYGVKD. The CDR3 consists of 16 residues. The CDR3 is CAISERTSGTYNEQFF. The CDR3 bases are TGTGCCATCAGTGAACGGACTAGCGGGACCTACAATGAGCAGTTCTTC.

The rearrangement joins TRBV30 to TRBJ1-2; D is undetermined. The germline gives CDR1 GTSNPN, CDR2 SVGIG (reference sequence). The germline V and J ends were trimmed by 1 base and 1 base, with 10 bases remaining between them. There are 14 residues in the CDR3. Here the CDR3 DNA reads TGTGCCTGGAGTGCGGCGGTCGGTAACTATGGCTACACCTTC. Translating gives CAWSAAVGNYGYTF.

The CDR3 DNA is TGTGCCAGCATGTTGCTAGCGGGGTTTGCAGATACGCAGTATTTT. Protein sequence: CASMLLAGFADTQYF. The chain couples TRBV2 to TRBJ2-3; 9 nucleotides align to TRBD2. With V trimmed by 7 bases and J by 4 bases, 9 bases remained unmatched. Germline values: CDR1 SNHLY, CDR2 FYNNEI. The CDR3 runs to 15 residues.

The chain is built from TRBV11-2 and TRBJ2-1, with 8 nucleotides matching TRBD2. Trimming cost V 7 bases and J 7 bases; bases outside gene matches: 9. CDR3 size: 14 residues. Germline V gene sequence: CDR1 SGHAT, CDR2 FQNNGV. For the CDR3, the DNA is TGTGCCAGCAACCGACTAGCGAAACAAAATGAGCAGTTCTTC. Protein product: CASNRLAKQNEQFF. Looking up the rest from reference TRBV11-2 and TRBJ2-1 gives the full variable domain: EAGVAQSPRYKIIEKRQSVAFWCNPISGHATLYWYQQILGQGPKLLIQFQNNGVVDDSQLPKDRFSAERLKGVDSTLKIQPAKLEDSAVYLCASNRLAKQNEQFFGPGTRLTVL.

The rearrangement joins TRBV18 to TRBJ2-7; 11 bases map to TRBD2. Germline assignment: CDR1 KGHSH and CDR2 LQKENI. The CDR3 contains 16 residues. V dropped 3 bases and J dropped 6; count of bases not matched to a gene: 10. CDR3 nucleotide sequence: TGTGCCAGCTCACCCGCCGGGTCTAGCGGGAGGAGCGAGCAGTACTTC. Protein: CASSPAGSSGRSEQYF. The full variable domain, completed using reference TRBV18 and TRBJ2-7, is NAGVMQNPRHLVRRRGQEARLRCSPMKGHSHVYWYRQLPEEGLKFMVYLQKENIIDESGMPKERFSAEFPKEGPSILRIQQVVRGDSAAYFCASSPAGSSGRSEQYFGPGTRLTVT.

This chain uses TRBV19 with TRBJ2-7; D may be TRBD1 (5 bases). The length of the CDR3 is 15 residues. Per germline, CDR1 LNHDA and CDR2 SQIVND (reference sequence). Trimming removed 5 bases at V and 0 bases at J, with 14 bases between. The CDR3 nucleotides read TGTGCCAGTAGTTCAGGACACCTCAGCTCCTACGAGCAGTACTTC. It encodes CASSSGHLSSYEQYF.

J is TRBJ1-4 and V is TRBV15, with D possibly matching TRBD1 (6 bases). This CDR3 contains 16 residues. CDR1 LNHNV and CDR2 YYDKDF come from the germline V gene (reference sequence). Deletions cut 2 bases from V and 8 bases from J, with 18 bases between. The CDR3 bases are TGTGCCACCAGCAGAAGCGTAGGGACAACGGAAGAAAAACTGTTTTTT. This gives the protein CATSRSVGTTEEKLFF.

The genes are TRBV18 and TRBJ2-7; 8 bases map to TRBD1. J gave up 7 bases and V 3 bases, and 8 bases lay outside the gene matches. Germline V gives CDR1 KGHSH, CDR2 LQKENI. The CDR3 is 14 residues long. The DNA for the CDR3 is TGTGCCAGCTCACCGGACAGGGTAACCTTGGAGCAGTACTTC. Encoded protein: CASSPDRVTLEQYF.

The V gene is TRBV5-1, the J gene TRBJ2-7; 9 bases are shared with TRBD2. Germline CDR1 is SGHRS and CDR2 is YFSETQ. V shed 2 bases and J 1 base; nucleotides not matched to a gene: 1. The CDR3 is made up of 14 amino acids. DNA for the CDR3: TGCGCCAGCAGCTTAAGCGGGAGGTCCTACGAGCAGTACTTC. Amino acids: CASSLSGRSYEQYF.